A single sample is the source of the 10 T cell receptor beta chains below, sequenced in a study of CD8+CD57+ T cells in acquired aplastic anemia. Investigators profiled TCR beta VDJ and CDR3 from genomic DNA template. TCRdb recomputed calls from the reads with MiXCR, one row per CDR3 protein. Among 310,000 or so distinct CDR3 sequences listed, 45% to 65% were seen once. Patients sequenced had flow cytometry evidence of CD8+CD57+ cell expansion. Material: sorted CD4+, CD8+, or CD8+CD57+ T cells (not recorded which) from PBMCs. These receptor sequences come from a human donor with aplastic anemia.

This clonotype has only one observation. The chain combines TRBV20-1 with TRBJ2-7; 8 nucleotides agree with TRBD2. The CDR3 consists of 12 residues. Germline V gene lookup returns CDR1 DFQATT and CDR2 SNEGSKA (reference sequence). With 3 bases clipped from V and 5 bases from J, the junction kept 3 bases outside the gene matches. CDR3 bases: TGCAGTGCTAGCGGGGGGGCCAACGAGCAGTACTTC. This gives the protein CSASGGANEQYF.

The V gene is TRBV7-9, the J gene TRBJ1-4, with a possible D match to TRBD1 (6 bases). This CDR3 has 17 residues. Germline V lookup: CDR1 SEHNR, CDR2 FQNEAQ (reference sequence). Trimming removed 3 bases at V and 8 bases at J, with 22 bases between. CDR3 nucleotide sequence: TGTGCCAGCAGCTTGGTGGACGGGGGCGCCTCCCTAGAAAAACTGTTTTTT. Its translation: CASSLVDGGASLEKLFF. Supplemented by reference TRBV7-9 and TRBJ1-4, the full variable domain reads DTGVSQNPRHKITKRGQNVTFRCDPISEHNRLYWYRQTLGQGPEFLTYFQNEAQLEKSRLLSDRFSAERPKGSFSTLEIQRTEQGDSAMYLCASSLVDGGASLEKLFFGSGTQLSVL.

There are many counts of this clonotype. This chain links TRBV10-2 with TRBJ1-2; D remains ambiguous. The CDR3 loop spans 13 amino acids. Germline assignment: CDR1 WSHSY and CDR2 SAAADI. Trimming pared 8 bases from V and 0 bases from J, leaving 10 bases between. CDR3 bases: TGCGCCAGCGTCATGGGTTCTAACTATGGCTACACCTTC. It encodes CASVMGSNYGYTF.

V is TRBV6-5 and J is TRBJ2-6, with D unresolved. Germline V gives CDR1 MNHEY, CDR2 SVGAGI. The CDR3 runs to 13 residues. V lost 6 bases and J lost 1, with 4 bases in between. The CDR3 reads CASRMSGANVLTF. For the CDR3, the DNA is TGTGCCAGCAGAATGTCTGGGGCCAACGTCCTGACTTTC.

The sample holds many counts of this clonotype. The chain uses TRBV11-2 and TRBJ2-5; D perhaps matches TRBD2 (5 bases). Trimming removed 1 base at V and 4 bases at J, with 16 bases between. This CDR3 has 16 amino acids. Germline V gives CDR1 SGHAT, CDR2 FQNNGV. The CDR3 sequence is CASSLVASQIRETQYF. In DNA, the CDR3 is TGTGCCAGCAGCTTAGTTGCTAGCCAGATCCGAGAGACCCAGTACTTC.

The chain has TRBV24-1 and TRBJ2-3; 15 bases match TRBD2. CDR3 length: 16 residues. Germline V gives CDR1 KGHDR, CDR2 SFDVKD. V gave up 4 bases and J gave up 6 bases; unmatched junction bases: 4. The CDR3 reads CATSDRTSGGADTQYF. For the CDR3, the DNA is TGTGCCACCAGTGACCGGACTAGCGGGGGGGCGGATACGCAGTATTTT.

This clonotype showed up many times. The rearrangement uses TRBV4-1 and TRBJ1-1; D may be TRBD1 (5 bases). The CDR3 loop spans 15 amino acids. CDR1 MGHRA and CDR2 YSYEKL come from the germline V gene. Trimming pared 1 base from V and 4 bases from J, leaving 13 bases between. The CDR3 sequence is CASSQVGRVGTEAFF. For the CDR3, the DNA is TGCGCCAGCAGCCAAGTGGGCAGGGTAGGCACTGAAGCTTTCTTT.

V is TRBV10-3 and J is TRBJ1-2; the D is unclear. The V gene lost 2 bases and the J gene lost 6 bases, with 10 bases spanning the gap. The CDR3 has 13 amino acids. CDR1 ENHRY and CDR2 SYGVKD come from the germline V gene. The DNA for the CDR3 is TGTGCCATCAGTGAGGCCAACCTGGATGGCTACACCTTC. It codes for CAISEANLDGYTF.

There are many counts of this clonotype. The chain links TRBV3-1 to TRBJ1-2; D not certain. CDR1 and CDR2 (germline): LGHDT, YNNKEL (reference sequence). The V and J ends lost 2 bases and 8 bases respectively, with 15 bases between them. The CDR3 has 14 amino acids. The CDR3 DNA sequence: TGTGCCAGCAGCCAAAGTGAATCTAGCGGAGGCTACACCTTC. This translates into CASSQSESSGGYTF.

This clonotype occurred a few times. CDR3 protein: CSAVRDYQQDTQYF. CDR3 nucleotide sequence: TGCAGTGCTGTCCGGGACTATCAACAAGATACGCAGTATTTT. The genes are TRBV20-1 and TRBJ2-3; 7 nucleotides agree with TRBD2. The CDR3 runs 14 residues. Trimming at V came to 5 bases and at J to 5 bases, leaving 10 bases not matched to a gene. The germline V gene has CDR1 DFQATT and CDR2 SNEGSKA (reference sequence).